This T cell receptor (beta chain) was documented in a study of vaccination and CD4 T cells after COVID-19. Sequencing of DNA taken from cultured CD4+ T cells relied on the Oncomine TCR Beta short-read assay. Genomic DNA was taken out of cultured CD4+ T cells by extraction. Each CDR3 protein gets one entry after TCRdb re-called the PCR reads with MiXCR. The top ten hold more than 6% of the sample, which has 25,000 or so distinct CDR3 sequences, roughly 40% seen once. Overall study results and limits: Median SARS-CoV-2-reactive clonotypes rose from 21 to 38, not significantly.

Documented treatment: roughly 10-day PBMC culture with coronavirus spike peptide pools or control peptides (ViraFEST assay). Trimming took 7 bases from V and 0 from J; bases not matched to a gene: 15. Germline values: CDR1 DFQATT, CDR2 SNEGSKA (reference sequence). The CDR3 spans 17 residues. This clonotype was observed a single time. Its antigen is as yet unknown. The chain uses TRBV20-1 and TRBJ1-1; TRBD1 matches at 9 bases. This sequence originates from a human donor who had recovered from COVID-19. The sequenced sample consisted of CD4+ T cells from blood, cultured in vitro. The CDR3, as DNA: TGCAGTGTACGCCCTGGGACAGGGTATAACATGAACACTGAAGCTTTCTTT. Protein sequence: CSVRPGTGYNMNTEAFF.